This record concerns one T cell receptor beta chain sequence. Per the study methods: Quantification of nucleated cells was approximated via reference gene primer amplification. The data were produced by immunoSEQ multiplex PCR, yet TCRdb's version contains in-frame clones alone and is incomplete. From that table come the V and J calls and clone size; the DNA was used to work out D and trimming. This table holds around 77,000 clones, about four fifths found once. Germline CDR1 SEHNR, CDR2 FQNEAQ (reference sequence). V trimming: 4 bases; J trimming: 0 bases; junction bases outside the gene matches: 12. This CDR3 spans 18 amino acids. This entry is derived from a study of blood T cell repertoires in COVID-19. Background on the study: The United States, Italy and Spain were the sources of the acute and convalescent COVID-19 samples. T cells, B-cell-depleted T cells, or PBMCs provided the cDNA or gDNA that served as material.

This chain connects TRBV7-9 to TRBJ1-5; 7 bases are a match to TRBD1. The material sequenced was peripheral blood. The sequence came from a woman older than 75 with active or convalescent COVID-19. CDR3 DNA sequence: TGTGCCAGCAGCTCAAGGACAGGCGACGAGTATAGCAATCAGCCCCAGCATTTT. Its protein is CASSSRTGDEYSNQPQHF.